The present entry profiles one T cell receptor (beta chain) with its context. Germline lookup yields CDR1 GTSNPN and CDR2 SVGIG (reference sequence). V was shortened by 2 bases and J by 3 bases, with 8 bases between the two germline ends. The CDR3 contains 12 residues. The sample comes from a study of blood T cell repertoires in COVID-19. The method was immunoSEQ multiplex PCR; TCRdb's version includes in-frame clones alone and lacks a portion of them. Seen here are hundreds of thousands of clones, around 89% observed once, and the top ten hold roughly 1.2%. The clonotype was recovered from a young man who had recovered from COVID-19. The rearrangement joins TRBV30 to TRBJ2-7; possibly TRBD2 for D (5 bases). Material: PBMCs or T cells enriched from blood (not recorded which). The DNA for the CDR3 is TGTGCCTGGAGTACGGGGTACTACGAGCAGTACTTC. This gives the protein CAWSTGYYEQYF.